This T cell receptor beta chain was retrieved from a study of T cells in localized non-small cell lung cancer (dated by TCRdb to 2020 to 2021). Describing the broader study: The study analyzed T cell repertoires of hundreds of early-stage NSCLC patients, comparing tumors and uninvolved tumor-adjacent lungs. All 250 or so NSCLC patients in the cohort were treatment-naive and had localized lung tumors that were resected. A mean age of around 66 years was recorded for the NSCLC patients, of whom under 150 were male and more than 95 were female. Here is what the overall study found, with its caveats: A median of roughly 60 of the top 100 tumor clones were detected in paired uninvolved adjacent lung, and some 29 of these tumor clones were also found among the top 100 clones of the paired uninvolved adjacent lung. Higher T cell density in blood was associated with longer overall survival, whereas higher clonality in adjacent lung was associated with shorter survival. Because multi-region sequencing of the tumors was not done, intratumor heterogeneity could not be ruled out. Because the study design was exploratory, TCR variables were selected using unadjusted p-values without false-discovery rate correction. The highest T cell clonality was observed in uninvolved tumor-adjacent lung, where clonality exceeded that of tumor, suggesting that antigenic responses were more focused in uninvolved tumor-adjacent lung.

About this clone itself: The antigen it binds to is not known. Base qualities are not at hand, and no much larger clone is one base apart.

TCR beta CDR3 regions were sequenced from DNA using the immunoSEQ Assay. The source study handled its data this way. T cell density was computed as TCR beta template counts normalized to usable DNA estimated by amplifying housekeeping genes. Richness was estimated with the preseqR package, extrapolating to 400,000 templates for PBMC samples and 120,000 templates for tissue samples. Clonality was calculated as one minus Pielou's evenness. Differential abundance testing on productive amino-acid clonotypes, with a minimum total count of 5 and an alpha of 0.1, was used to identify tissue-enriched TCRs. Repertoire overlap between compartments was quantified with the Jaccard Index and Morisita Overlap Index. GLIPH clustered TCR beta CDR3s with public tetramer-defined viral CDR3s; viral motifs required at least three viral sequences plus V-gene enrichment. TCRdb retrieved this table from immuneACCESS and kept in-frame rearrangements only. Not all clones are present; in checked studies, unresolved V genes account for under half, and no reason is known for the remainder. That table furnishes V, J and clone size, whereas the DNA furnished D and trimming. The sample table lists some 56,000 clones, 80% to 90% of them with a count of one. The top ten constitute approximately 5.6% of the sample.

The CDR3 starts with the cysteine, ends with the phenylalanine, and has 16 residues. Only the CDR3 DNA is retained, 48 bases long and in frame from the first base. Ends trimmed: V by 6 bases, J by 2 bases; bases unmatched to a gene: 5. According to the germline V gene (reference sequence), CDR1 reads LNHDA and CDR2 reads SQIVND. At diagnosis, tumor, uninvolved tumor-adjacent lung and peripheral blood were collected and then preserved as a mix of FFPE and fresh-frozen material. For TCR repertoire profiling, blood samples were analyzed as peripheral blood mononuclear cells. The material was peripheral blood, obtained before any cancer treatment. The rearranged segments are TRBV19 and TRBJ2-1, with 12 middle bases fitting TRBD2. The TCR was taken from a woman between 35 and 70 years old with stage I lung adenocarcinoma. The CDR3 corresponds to CASSTRLAGAYNEQFF. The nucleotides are TGTGCCAGTAGCACTAGACTAGCGGGGGCCTACAATGAGCAGTTCTTC.